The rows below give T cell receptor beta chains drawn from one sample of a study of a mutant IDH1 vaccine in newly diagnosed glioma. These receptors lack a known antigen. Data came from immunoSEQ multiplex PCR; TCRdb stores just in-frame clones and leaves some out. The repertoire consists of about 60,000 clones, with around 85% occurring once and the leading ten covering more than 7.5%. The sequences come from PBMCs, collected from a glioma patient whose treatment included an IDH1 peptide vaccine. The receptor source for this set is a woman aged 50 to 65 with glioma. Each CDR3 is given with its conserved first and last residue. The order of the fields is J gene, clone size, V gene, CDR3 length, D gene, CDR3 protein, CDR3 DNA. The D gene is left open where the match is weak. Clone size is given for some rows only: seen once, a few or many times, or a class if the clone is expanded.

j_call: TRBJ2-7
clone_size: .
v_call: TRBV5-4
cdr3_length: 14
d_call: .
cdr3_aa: CASSLGRNSYEQYF
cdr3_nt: TGTGCCAGCAGCTTGGGACGGAACTCCTACGAGCAGTACTTC

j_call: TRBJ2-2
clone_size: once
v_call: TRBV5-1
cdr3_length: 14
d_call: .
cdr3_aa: CASREQSNTGELFF
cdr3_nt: TGCGCCAGCAGGGAACAATCGAACACCGGGGAGCTGTTTTTT

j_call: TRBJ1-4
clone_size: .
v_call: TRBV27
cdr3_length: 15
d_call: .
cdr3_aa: CASSSNAGSNEKLFF
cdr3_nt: TGTGCCAGCAGTTCTAATGCTGGGTCTAATGAAAAACTGTTTTTT

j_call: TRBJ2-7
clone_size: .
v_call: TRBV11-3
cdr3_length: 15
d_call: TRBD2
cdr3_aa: CASSSSRGRDYEQYF
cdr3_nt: TGTGCCAGCAGCTCTTCCCGGGGGAGGGACTACGAGCAGTACTTC

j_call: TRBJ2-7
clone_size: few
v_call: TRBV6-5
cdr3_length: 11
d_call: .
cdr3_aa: CATGTLYEQYF
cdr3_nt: TGTGCCACCGGGACACTCTACGAGCAGTACTTC

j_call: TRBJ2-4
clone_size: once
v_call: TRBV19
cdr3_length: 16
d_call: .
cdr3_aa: CASSHKWATAKNIQYF
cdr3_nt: TGTGCCAGTAGTCATAAGTGGGCAACTGCCAAAAACATTCAGTACTTC

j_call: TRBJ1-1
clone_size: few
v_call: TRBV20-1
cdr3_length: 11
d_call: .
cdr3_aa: CSARTGAEAFF
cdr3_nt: TGCAGTGCCAGGACTGGGGCGGAAGCTTTCTTT

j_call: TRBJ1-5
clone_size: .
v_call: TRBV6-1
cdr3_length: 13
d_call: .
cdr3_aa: CASSEARGGSQHF
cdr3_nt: TGTGCCAGCAGTGAAGCACGAGGAGGGTCCCAGCATTTT

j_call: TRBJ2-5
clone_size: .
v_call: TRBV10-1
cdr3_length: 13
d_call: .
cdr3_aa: CASSRGLQETQYF
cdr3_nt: TGCGCCAGTTCCCGCGGGCTACAAGAGACCCAGTACTTC

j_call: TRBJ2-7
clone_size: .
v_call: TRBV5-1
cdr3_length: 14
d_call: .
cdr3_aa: CASSSDSYSYEQYF
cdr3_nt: TGCGCCAGCAGCTCGGACAGCTACTCCTACGAGCAGTACTTC

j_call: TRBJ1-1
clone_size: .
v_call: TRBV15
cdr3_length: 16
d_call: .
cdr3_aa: CATSKSGEAWNTEAFF
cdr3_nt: TGTGCCACCAGTAAATCTGGGGAGGCATGGAACACTGAAGCTTTCTTT

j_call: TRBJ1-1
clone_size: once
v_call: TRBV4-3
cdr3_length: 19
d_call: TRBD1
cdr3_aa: CASSQDLGTGGSLVTEAFF
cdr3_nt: TGCGCCAGCAGCCAAGATCTTGGGACAGGGGGCTCCCTCGTCACTGAAGCTTTCTTT

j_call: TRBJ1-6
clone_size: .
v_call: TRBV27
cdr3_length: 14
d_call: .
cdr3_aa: CATSTGSYNSPLHF
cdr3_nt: TGTGCCACCTCGACAGGTTCCTATAATTCACCCCTCCACTTT